These 5 T cell receptor beta chains were all obtained from the same sample, sequenced in a study of a mutant IDH1 vaccine in newly diagnosed glioma. Sequencing used immunoSEQ multiplex PCR; TCRdb keeps in-frame clones, though not all of them. The sample has about 94,000 clones; roughly 86% are singletons. Stated time point: week 47, end of study. Each dose of the vaccine consisted of 300 ug of mutant IDH1 20-mer peptide, with topical imiquimod. The antigens for these receptors are not known. Sample: PBMCs, taken from a glioma patient whose treatment included an IDH1 peptide vaccine. Receptors were obtained from a woman in her fifties or sixties with glioma.

This chain joins TRBV7-9 and TRBJ1-5, with TRBD1 matching over 7 bases. There are 14 residues in the CDR3. From germline, CDR1 is SEHNR and CDR2 FQNEAQ (reference sequence). V shed 6 bases and J 0 bases; nucleotides not matched to a gene: 2. The CDR3, as DNA: TGTGCCAGCAGTGCAGGGGGTAGCAATCAGCCCCAGCATTTT. As protein: CASSAGGSNQPQHF.

This sequence joins TRBV7-2 and TRBJ2-2; 8 bases are shared with TRBD2. CDR1 SGHTA and CDR2 FQGNSA come from the germline V gene. This CDR3 comprises 16 residues. V shed 2 bases and J 1 base; nucleotides not matched to a gene: 3. This chain's CDR3 is CASSLNSGGNTGELFF. In nucleotides, the CDR3 is TGTGCCAGCAGCTTAAACAGCGGGGGGAACACCGGGGAGCTGTTTTTT.

This CDR3 reads CSALGTSDYNEQFF. The CDR3 region has the DNA TGCAGCGCTCTTGGGACTAGCGATTACAATGAGCAGTTCTTC. The rearrangement links TRBV29-1 to TRBJ2-1; 10 bases line up with TRBD2. Germline values: CDR1 SQVTM, CDR2 ANQGSEA. This CDR3 has 14 amino acids. J gave up 4 bases and V 7 bases, and 7 bases lay outside the gene matches.

DNA for the CDR3: TGCGCCAGCAGCTCGTGGACAGGGGGTGACCAAGAGACCCAGTACTTC. Protein sequence: CASSSWTGGDQETQYF. This rearrangement joins TRBV5-1 to TRBJ2-5; TRBD1 aligns across 10 bases. V was pared by 3 bases and J by 0 bases, with 5 bases of the junction left unmatched. CDR1 is SGHRS, CDR2 YFSETQ, per germline. This CDR3 is 16 amino acids long.

The chain recombines TRBV11-3 with TRBJ2-2; 9 bases are shared with TRBD1. The V segment lost 5 bases and the J segment 7 bases; nucleotides outside the gene matches: 8. CDR3 length: 15 amino acids. CDR1 is SGHNT, CDR2 YENEEA, per germline. CDR3 DNA sequence: TGTGCCAGCAGCCGACCGGGACAGGGTATCGGGGAGCTGTTTTTT. This translates into CASSRPGQGIGELFF.